This record looks at one T cell receptor beta chain sequence and its context. This sample was included in a study of beta chain features in type 1 diabetes. Germline CDR1 is SGHDN and CDR2 is FVKESK. This CDR3 comprises 12 residues. Expressed TCRB transcripts were sequenced, since all the RNA that had been isolated was reverse transcribed. Generated by immunoSEQ multiplex PCR, the TCRdb table keeps only in-frame clones and is missing some. The sample lists 970,000 or so clones, around a sixth seen once, with about 0.02% in the top ten. Sequencing was done on a sample of naive CD4+ T cells from blood. The source of this sequence is a woman between 18 and 29 years old in good health. V usage is TRBV14 and J usage is TRBJ2-1; 8 nucleotides line up with TRBD2. This CDR3 reads CGAGAHYNEQFF. CDR3 sequence (DNA): TGTGGAGCGGGAGCCCACTACAATGAGCAGTTCTTC.